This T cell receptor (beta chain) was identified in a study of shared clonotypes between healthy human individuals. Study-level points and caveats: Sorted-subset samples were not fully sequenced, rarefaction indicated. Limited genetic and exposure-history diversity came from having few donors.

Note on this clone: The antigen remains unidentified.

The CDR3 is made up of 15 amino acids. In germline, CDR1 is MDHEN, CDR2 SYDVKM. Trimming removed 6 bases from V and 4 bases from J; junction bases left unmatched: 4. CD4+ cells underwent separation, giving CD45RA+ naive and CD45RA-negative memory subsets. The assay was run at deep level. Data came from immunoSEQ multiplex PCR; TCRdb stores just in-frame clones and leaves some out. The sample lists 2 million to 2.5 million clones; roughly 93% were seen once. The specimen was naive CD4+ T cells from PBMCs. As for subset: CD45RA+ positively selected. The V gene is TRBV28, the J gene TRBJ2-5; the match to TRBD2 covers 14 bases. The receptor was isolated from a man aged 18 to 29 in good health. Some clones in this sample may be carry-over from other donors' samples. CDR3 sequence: CASSPGLAGGETQYF. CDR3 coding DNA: TGTGCCAGCAGCCCCGGACTAGCGGGAGGAGAGACCCAGTACTTC.